Listed below are T cell receptor beta chains from one sample, sequenced in a study of shared clonotypes between healthy human individuals. Produced via immunoSEQ multiplex PCR; TCRdb's table is partial and in-frame only. The data hold about 1.5 million clones, with 95% to 99% observed a single time. The sequenced material came from naive CD4+ T cells sorted from blood. These receptors came from a man aged 25-45 years in good health. Both conserved end residues are trimmed from each CDR3. The order of the fields is V gene, CDR3 protein.

TRBV19 ASAAPGQGAGDGYT
TRBV9 ASSVILNTGELF
TRBV27 ASHGPYNEQF
TRBV6-1 ASSEFTSGGGIQPQH
TRBV9 ASSVGDAGEGYEQY
TRBV6-5 ASSDTVNTEAF
TRBV11-2 ASSTIKTSGRDYEQY
TRBV10-1 ASSESQGRGIQY
TRBV5-6 ASSSAPRDEQY
TRBV11-2 ASSAVAGELF
TRBV29-1 SFSDSLWETQY
TRBV18 ASSPQLLRQTSWAF
TRBV9 ASSTGTLMNTEAF
TRBV18 ASSPTAKIYEQY
TRBV6-5 ASSRTVSNQPQH
TRBV7-2 ASSSGHQPQH
TRBV19 ASSIAGYYNEQF
TRBV28 ASRIPVGEKLF
TRBV9 ASTEAGELADTQY
TRBV6-5 ASGPKANTGELF
TRBV19 ASSKDTGELF
TRBV28 ASATPTGGFIQPQH
TRBV30 GSRLPSTDTQY
TRBV6-5 ASSYSTGGETQY
TRBV4-3 ASSQWGGWTDTQY
TRBV9 ASSGQRSNYGYT
TRBV5-1 ASSPDRLRNGYT
TRBV5-8 ASSPLGSSYNEQF